This T cell receptor beta chain was recorded in a study of cytotoxic CD8 clonotypes in ibrutinib-treated CLL. In germline, CDR1 is SGHTS, CDR2 YDEGEE. The CDR3 consists of 15 residues. V shed 3 bases, J shed 3 bases, and the junction held 6 bases outside the gene matches. TCRdb's table, derived via immunoSEQ multiplex PCR, lists solely in-frame clones and lacks some. The sample lists 250,000 to 350,000 clones; roughly three quarters were seen once. V and J are TRBV5-8 and TRBJ2-3; 8 bases map to TRBD2. The sample was PBMCs, taken at disease progression, from a patient treated with ibrutinib. The receptor comes from a human donor with chronic lymphocytic leukemia. DNA for the CDR3: TGTGCCAGCAGCTATAGACTAGCGTTGACAGATACGCAGTATTTT. Its protein product is CASSYRLALTDTQYF.